The 12 T cell receptor beta chains below come from one sample, sequenced in a study of identical twins. One entry per CDR3 protein results from TCRdb running MiXCR on the 5' RACE reads. The repertoire includes some 590,000 distinct CDR3 sequences, more than 9% of them detected once, and 2.5% to 3.5% sits in the top ten. These data also featured in a second study, about yellow fever vaccine responses in identical twins.

Sequenced sample: PBMCs. The source is a woman aged 18-29 years in good health.

V is TRBV7-9 and J is TRBJ2-1; 8 nucleotides match TRBD2. Germline V gene sequence: CDR1 SEHNR, CDR2 FQNEAQ (reference sequence). CDR3 length equals 16 residues. The V and J ends lost 5 bases and 2 bases, in that order; junction bases with no gene match: 8. CDR3 residues: CASSLVEAGAYNEQFF. In DNA, the CDR3 is TGTGCCAGCAGCCTGGTGGAAGCGGGAGCCTACAATGAGCAGTTCTTC.

The sample holds many counts of this clonotype. This rearrangement joins TRBV7-3 to TRBJ2-1, with 11 bases lining up with TRBD2. CDR1 and CDR2 from the germline V gene are SGHTA and FQGTGA. V shed 6 bases, J shed 6 bases, and the junction held 4 bases outside the gene matches. This CDR3 is 14 amino acids long. CDR3 sequence reads: CASSPGLAGNEQFF. In DNA form, the CDR3 reads TGTGCCAGCAGTCCTGGACTAGCGGGCAATGAGCAGTTCTTC.

This clonotype was seen at least ten times. This chain joins TRBV18 and TRBJ2-7, with 10 bases that match TRBD2. The germline V gene encodes CDR1 KGHSH and CDR2 LQKENI. The CDR3 is made up of 16 amino acids. V was pared by 3 bases and J by 4 bases, with 9 bases of the junction left unmatched. The CDR3 protein is CASSPGLASLRYEQYF. The CDR3 region has the DNA TGTGCCAGCTCACCGGGACTAGCGTCTTTAAGGTACGAGCAGTACTTC.

This clonotype came up a few times. The chain is built from TRBV7-2 and TRBJ2-3, with 15 bases identical to TRBD2. The CDR3 runs to 16 residues. The V and J ends lost 1 base and 6 bases, in that order; junction bases with no gene match: 2. The V gene's germline CDR1 is SGHTA and CDR2 FQGNSA. DNA of the CDR3: TGTGCCAGCAGCTTAGGGACTAGCGGGAGGGTGGATACGCAGTATTTT. It translates to CASSLGTSGRVDTQYF.

This chain joins TRBV28 and TRBJ2-7; TRBD2 matches at 7 bases. The CDR3 consists of 14 residues. CDR1 is MDHEN, CDR2 SYDVKM, per germline. Trimming took 8 bases from V and 3 from J; bases not matched to a gene: 10. In nucleotides, the CDR3 is TGTGCCAGCGGGAGGGCCCCGGGTCACTACGAGCAGTACTTC. This codes for CASGRAPGHYEQYF.

In its sample, this clonotype was seen many times. The chain couples TRBV11-2 to TRBJ2-3; no definite D call. The ends were cut back, 1 base at V and 2 bases at J, with 7 bases in the middle. CDR3 length: 14 amino acids. CDR1 SGHAT and CDR2 FQNNGV come from the germline V gene. CDR3 bases: TGTGCCAGCAGCTTAGTGGGTATCACAGATACGCAGTATTTT. Translation: CASSLVGITDTQYF. Together with reference TRBV11-2 and TRBJ2-3, the CDR3 gives the full variable domain: EAGVAQSPRYKIIEKRQSVAFWCNPISGHATLYWYQQILGQGPKLLIQFQNNGVVDDSQLPKDRFSAERLKGVDSTLKIQPAKLEDSAVYLCASSLVGITDTQYFGPGTRLTVL.

This clonotype was seen only a few times. This chain connects TRBV29-1 to TRBJ1-3; no definite D call. V was cut by 6 bases and J by 1 base, with 7 bases left in between. This CDR3 contains 12 residues. The V gene's germline CDR1 is SQVTM and CDR2 ANQGSEA. The CDR3 region has the DNA TGCAGCGTAGAGGATTCTGGAAACACCATATATTTT. The encoded protein is CSVEDSGNTIYF.

J is TRBJ2-7 and V is TRBV18; TRBD1 or TRBD2 may be the D gene (5 bases each). Germline V gene lookup returns CDR1 KGHSH and CDR2 LQKENI. Deletions cut 4 bases from V and 1 base from J, with 11 bases between. This CDR3 has 14 amino acids. CDR3 protein: CASSQQRGSYEQYF. DNA for the CDR3: TGTGCCAGCTCACAGCAGAGGGGATCCTACGAGCAGTACTTC.

V and J are TRBV4-1 and TRBJ2-7, with D possibly matching TRBD1 (5 bases). Germline V gene data show CDR1 as MGHRA and CDR2 as YSYEKL. Trimming left V 0 bases short and J 7 bases short, with 16 bases between. The CDR3 has 15 residues. CDR3 loop: CASSQDPGSSREQYF. DNA of the CDR3: TGCGCCAGCAGCCAAGATCCAGGGTCGTCTCGAGAGCAGTACTTC.

This chain links TRBV7-2 with TRBJ1-2; a weak D match, TRBD1 (6 bases). Germline V lookup: CDR1 SGHTA, CDR2 FQGNSA. CDR3 size: 14 residues. V lost 1 base and J lost 8, with 14 bases in between. CDR3 loop: CASSLVSGGEGYTF. CDR3 nucleotide sequence: TGTGCCAGCAGCTTAGTATCCGGGGGCGAAGGCTACACCTTC.

This clonotype was seen a handful of times. The CDR3 loop is CSADSLGDYGYTF. The CDR3 DNA is TGCAGTGCTGACAGCCTGGGCGACTATGGCTACACCTTC. The V call is TRBV20-1, the J call TRBJ1-2, with D perhaps matching TRBD1 (5 bases). This CDR3 is built from 13 residues. Per germline, CDR1 DFQATT and CDR2 SNEGSKA (reference sequence). Trimming shortened V by 5 bases and J by 3 bases, and 13 bases separated the two germline ends.

This sequence joins TRBV29-1 and TRBJ2-6, with a weak D call TRBD1 (5 bases). This CDR3 contains 16 residues. CDR1 is SQVTM, CDR2 ANQGSEA, per germline. V lost 3 bases and J 9 bases, leaving 21 bases between the germline ends. CDR3 DNA sequence: TGCAGCGTTGAGGGAACTCTCTGGGGCGGAGTCAACGTCCTGACTTTC. Encoded protein: CSVEGTLWGGVNVLTF.